The 10 T cell receptor beta chains below all came from one sample that was sequenced in a study of vaccination and CD4 T cells after COVID-19. The antigens for these receptors are not known. Treatment described: roughly ten-day PBMC culture with coronavirus spike peptide pools or control peptides (ViraFEST assay). Sequenced with the Oncomine TCR Beta short-read assay was DNA taken from cultured CD4+ T cells. One entry per CDR3 protein, called by TCRdb with MiXCR from the PCR reads. Of some 11,000 distinct CDR3 sequences listed, approximately 46% are singletons. Sequenced input: CD4+ T cells from blood, cultured in vitro. Receptors were obtained from a human donor who had recovered from COVID-19.

As regards this clonotype: Relative to the germline gene, one junction end is altered; a read error may explain this. V usage is TRBV7-3 and J usage is TRBJ2-1; 8 nucleotides align to TRBD2. The germline CDR1 and CDR2 sequences are SGHTA and FQGTGA. CDR3 size: 17 residues. As DNA, the CDR3 is TGCGCCAGCAGCCAAGGGCGGGGACTAGTCTCCTACAATGAGCAGTTCTTC. It encodes CASSQGRGLVSYNEQFF.

This clonotype was counted a few times. The V gene is TRBV7-2, the J gene TRBJ2-3; 9 bases match TRBD2. Per germline, CDR1 SGHTA and CDR2 FQGNSA. The CDR3 loop spans 15 amino acids. After removal of 5 bases from V and 3 bases from J, the junction contained 6 bases not matched to a gene. CDR3 residues: CASSTRSGRTDTQYF. CDR3 bases: TGTGCCAGCAGCACCAGGAGCGGGAGGACAGATACGCAGTATTTT.

The chain uses TRBV20-1 and TRBJ1-4; 7 bases are a match to TRBD1. This CDR3 has 12 residues. Germline V lookup: CDR1 DFQATT, CDR2 SNEGSKA (reference sequence). The V segment lost 3 bases and the J segment 15 bases; nucleotides outside the gene matches: 10. Here the CDR3 DNA reads TGCAGTGCTAGCCGGGACAGTCGGAGGGTGTTTTTT. The encoded protein is CSASRDSRRVFF.

The CDR3 bases are TGTGCCAGCAGTTACTGGCCCCGAAGCTCCTACGAGCAGTACTTC. As protein: CASSYWPRSSYEQYF. The gene calls are TRBV6-5 and TRBJ2-7; D unresolved. V lost 1 base, J lost 0 bases, and 10 bases lay in between. The CDR3 is 15 amino acids. The germline gives CDR1 MNHEY, CDR2 SVGAGI.

The rearrangement links TRBV11-2 to TRBJ1-1; tentatively, D is TRBD1 (6 bases). V was pared by 1 base and J by 8 bases, with 17 bases between. This CDR3 contains 15 residues. Germline assignment: CDR1 SGHAT and CDR2 FQNNGV. DNA of the CDR3: TGTGCCAGCAGCTTAGGCGGGGGCCCCTTGGGGGAAGCTTTCTTT. Protein sequence: CASSLGGGPLGEAFF.

This clonotype was recorded once. The chain combines TRBV28 with TRBJ2-2; 9 bases line up with TRBD2. From germline, CDR1 is MDHEN and CDR2 SYDVKM. J was trimmed by 13 bases and V by 5 bases; bases with no gene match: 11. CDR3 length: 14 residues. In DNA form, the CDR3 reads TGTGCCAGCAGTGCCTTTGGGCGGGAGGGCGGGCTGTTTTTT. Encoded protein: CASSAFGREGGLFF.

This clonotype was seen a few times. The chain is built from TRBV7-8 and TRBJ1-2, with TRBD1 matching 8 bases. V was clipped by 5 bases and J by 2 bases; unmatched bases: 7. This CDR3 region has 15 residues. The germline gives CDR1 SGHVS, CDR2 FQNEAQ. The CDR3: CASSHGQGSNYGYTF. In nucleotides, the CDR3 is TGTGCCAGCAGCCACGGACAGGGCTCGAACTATGGCTACACCTTC.

The chain links TRBV28 to TRBJ2-5; 13 bases are shared with TRBD2. Germline CDR1 and CDR2: MDHEN and SYDVKM. V shed 3 bases, J shed 5 bases, and the junction held 9 bases outside the gene matches. The CDR3 runs to 17 residues. The CDR3 here is CASSFHGLAGVRETQYF. In nucleotides, the CDR3 is TGTGCCAGCAGTTTTCACGGACTAGCGGGAGTCCGGGAGACCCAGTACTTC.

This chain connects TRBV15 to TRBJ1-5, with 7 positions matching TRBD1. J was trimmed by 2 bases and V by 2 bases; bases with no gene match: 6. This CDR3 contains 16 residues. In germline, CDR1 is LNHNV, CDR2 YYDKDF (reference sequence). CDR3 nucleotide sequence: TGTGCCACCAGCAGATTGACAGGGTTTGGCAATCAGCCCCAGCATTTT. As protein: CATSRLTGFGNQPQHF.

This clonotype was seen a handful of times. This chain uses TRBV4-1 with TRBJ1-5, with 7 bases aligning to TRBD1. V dropped 1 base and J dropped 6; count of bases not matched to a gene: 9. The CDR3 loop spans 16 amino acids. Germline values: CDR1 MGHRA, CDR2 YSYEKL. CDR3 DNA sequence: TGCGCCAGCAGCCAAGTCTTAGGGACAGAAAGTCAGCCCCAGCATTTT. This translates into CASSQVLGTESQPQHF.